The rows below give T cell receptor beta chains drawn from one sample of a study of beta chain features in type 1 diabetes. Profiling relied on immunoSEQ multiplex PCR, and the TCRdb table lists in-frame clones only, not all of them. The sample consists of 300,000 to 400,000 clones, approximately 9.9% of them appearing once. Sequencing was performed on naive CD4+ T cells from blood. The receptor set was obtained from a woman in her thirties in good health. The CDR3 runs from the conserved cysteine through the conserved F or W. Fields, in order: J gene, clone size, V gene, D gene, CDR3 protein, CDR3 DNA. D genes are given only for firm matches. Clone size, where shown, is once, few, many, or a class for clones that have expanded.

>TRBJ2-5|few|TRBV9|TRBD2
CASSVGLAETQETQYF
TGTGCCAGCAGCGTAGGTCTAGCGGAGACTCAAGAGACCCAGTACTTC
>TRBJ1-5|.|TRBV19|.
CASSRDQGIGQPQHF
TGTGCCAGTAGTAGAGACCAGGGAATAGGGCAGCCCCAGCATTTT
>TRBJ2-1|.|TRBV4-1|TRBD2
CASSQKNGLAGVSNEQFF
TGCGCCAGCAGCCAAAAAAACGGACTAGCGGGAGTATCCAATGAGCAGTTCTTC
>TRBJ1-5|few|TRBV28|.
CASSLWLGRGNQPQHF
TGTGCCAGCAGTTTATGGTTAGGCAGGGGCAATCAGCCCCAGCATTTT
>TRBJ1-3|few|TRBV25-1|TRBD1
CATGQGAGNTIYF
TGTGCCACCGGACAGGGTGCTGGAAACACCATATATTTT
>TRBJ2-7|few|TRBV30|TRBD1
CAWSQGQAYEQYF
TGTGCCTGGAGTCAGGGACAGGCCTACGAGCAGTACTTC
>TRBJ2-2|.|TRBV4-2|TRBD1
CASSPETGGSTGELFF
TGTGCCAGCAGCCCCGAAACAGGGGGTAGCACCGGGGAGCTGTTTTTT
>TRBJ2-7|few|TRBV7-3|TRBD2
CASSRSSGNYEQYF
TGTGCCAGCAGCCGATCCAGCGGGAACTACGAGCAGTACTTC
>TRBJ2-7|few|TRBV4-3|TRBD2
CASSQGLAGLYEQYF
TGCGCCAGCAGCCAAGGACTAGCGGGATTGTACGAGCAGTACTTC
>TRBJ2-2|.|TRBV2|TRBD1
CASSGDRAGGELFF
TGTGCCAGCAGTGGCGACAGGGCGGGCGGGGAGCTGTTTTTT
>TRBJ2-5|.|TRBV7-9|.
CASSRSIGARGVQETQYF
TGTGCCAGCAGCCGTTCTATTGGGGCAAGGGGCGTACAAGAGACCCAGTACTTC
>TRBJ1-2|.|TRBV19|.
CASSIDRSSVYGYTF
TGTGCCAGTAGTATAGATCGATCCTCGGTCTATGGCTACACCTTC
>TRBJ1-2|few|TRBV7-9|.
CASSTGGGLYGYTF
TGTGCCAGCAGCACCGGGGGGGGCCTCTATGGCTACACCTTC
>TRBJ2-7|.|TRBV5-1|.
CASSLGSGEQYF
TGCGCCAGCAGCTTGGGGTCAGGGGAGCAGTACTTC
>TRBJ2-2|few|TRBV27|TRBD2
CASSLSSGTNTGELFF
TGTGCCAGCAGTCTCTCTAGCGGGACGAACACCGGGGAGCTGTTTTTT
>TRBJ1-5|few|TRBV30|TRBD1
CAWGQGRNQPQHF
TGTGCCTGGGGACAGGGCCGCAATCAGCCCCAGCATTTT
>TRBJ1-5|few|TRBV6-1|.
CASSIQGNQPQHF
TGTGCCAGCAGCATTCAGGGCAATCAGCCCCAGCATTTT
>TRBJ2-1|many|TRBV15|TRBD2
CATSPRLAGYNEQFF
TGTGCCACCAGCCCGCGACTAGCGGGGTACAATGAGCAGTTCTTC
>TRBJ1-2|.|TRBV7-3|TRBD1
CASSRTGTGPYGYTF
TGTGCCAGCAGCCGAACCGGGACAGGCCCCTATGGCTACACCTTC
>TRBJ2-3|.|TRBV18|.
CASSPRGVDTQYF
TGTGCCAGCTCACCACGCGGCGTAGATACGCAGTATTTT
>TRBJ2-3|few|TRBV9|TRBD2
CASSEYGTSAGSQYF
TGTGCCAGCAGCGAATACGGGACTAGCGCGGGGTCGCAGTATTTT
>TRBJ2-7|.|TRBV10-2|.
CASSELAAYEQYF
TGCGCCAGCAGTGAACTAGCCGCCTACGAGCAGTACTTC
>TRBJ1-5|few|TRBV7-2|.
CASSLGRDQPQHF
TGTGCCAGCAGCTTAGGGAGGGATCAGCCCCAGCATTTT
>TRBJ1-1|.|TRBV18|TRBD1
CASSQRTGLNTEAFF
TGTGCCAGCTCACAAAGGACAGGCCTGAACACTGAAGCTTTCTTT
>TRBJ2-7|few|TRBV7-9|TRBD1
CASSRGQITYEQYF
TGTGCCAGCAGCAGGGGACAGATTACCTACGAGCAGTACTTC
>TRBJ2-1|few|TRBV11-2|.
CASSLESGGFSSYNEQFF
TGTGCCAGCAGCTTAGAGTCCGGCGGGTTTAGCTCCTACAATGAGCAGTTCTTC
>TRBJ2-1|few|TRBV30|TRBD2
CAWTSGSHEQFF
TGTGCCTGGACTAGCGGGAGCCATGAGCAGTTCTTC
>TRBJ2-1|few|TRBV6-6|TRBD2
CASSYTSGGSNEQFF
TGTGCCAGCAGTTACACTAGCGGGGGTAGCAATGAGCAGTTCTTC
>TRBJ2-5|few|TRBV6-5|TRBD2
CASGVLAWETQYF
TGTGCCAGCGGCGTACTAGCGTGGGAGACCCAGTACTTC
>TRBJ1-4|.|TRBV18|.
CASSPGRDEKLFF
TGTGCCAGCTCACCGGGCAGGGATGAAAAACTGTTTTTT
>TRBJ2-2|few|TRBV18|TRBD2
CASSPYTSGGTNTGELFF
TGTGCCAGCTCACCCTACACTAGCGGGGGCACGAACACCGGGGAGCTGTTTTTT
>TRBJ2-1|few|TRBV7-2|TRBD2
CASSAGTTKNEQFF
TGTGCCAGCAGCGCCGGGACTACTAAAAATGAGCAGTTCTTC
>TRBJ1-2|.|TRBV5-4|.
CASRTRSGVGGGYTF
TGTGCCAGCAGGACCAGGTCGGGGGTCGGGGGAGGCTACACCTTC
>TRBJ2-1|few|TRBV5-1|TRBD2
CASSLGTSGYNEQFF
TGCGCCAGCAGCTTGGGTACTAGCGGGTACAATGAGCAGTTCTTC
>TRBJ1-4|.|TRBV7-8|TRBD1
CASSTGQGNEKLFF
TGTGCCAGCAGCACGGGACAGGGGAATGAAAAACTGTTTTTT
>TRBJ2-7|.|TRBV7-2|.
CASSLTGYEQYF
TGTGCCAGCAGCTTAACAGGGTACGAGCAGTACTTC
>TRBJ1-1|.|TRBV4-1|.
CASSQEMTGRTEAFF
TGCGCCAGCAGCCAAGAAATGACAGGAAGGACTGAAGCTTTCTTT
>TRBJ2-3|.|TRBV25-1|TRBD2
CASSVAGLPDTQYF
TGTGCCAGCAGTGTCGCGGGACTACCAGATACGCAGTATTTT
>TRBJ2-3|few|TRBV5-6|TRBD2
CASSLDSGSGTDTQYF
TGTGCCAGCAGCTTGGATAGCGGGAGTGGCACAGATACGCAGTATTTT
>TRBJ2-2|.|TRBV29-1|TRBD2
CSVVGGGLTGELFF
TGCAGCGTTGTGGGGGGGGGACTCACCGGGGAGCTGTTTTTT
>TRBJ1-4|.|TRBV18|.
CASSSGGGASEKLFF
TGTGCCAGCTCATCGGGCGGGGGCGCGAGTGAAAAACTGTTTTTT
>TRBJ1-4|few|TRBV29-1|.
CSVPGDGNEKLFF
TGCAGCGTCCCAGGGGACGGCAATGAAAAACTGTTTTTT
>TRBJ1-5|.|TRBV2|.
CASIRDNTGHQPQHF
TGTGCCAGTATACGGGACAATACAGGGCATCAGCCCCAGCATTTT
>TRBJ2-1|few|TRBV28|.
CASSSVVHEQFF
TGTGCCAGCAGTTCAGTGGTTCATGAGCAGTTCTTC
>TRBJ1-3|.|TRBV7-6|.
CASSSPAGSGNTIYF
TGTGCCAGCAGCTCACCAGCGGGTTCTGGAAACACCATATATTTT
>TRBJ2-1|.|TRBV7-3|TRBD1
CASSSRSDRVVGNEQFF
TGTGCCAGCAGCTCCCGATCCGACAGGGTCGTCGGAAATGAGCAGTTCTTC
>TRBJ2-7|few|TRBV5-5|TRBD1
CASSLGTGVYEQYF
TGTGCCAGCAGCTTGGGGACAGGGGTTTACGAGCAGTACTTC
>TRBJ1-1|.|TRBV30|.
CAWILLGGAEAFF
TGTGCCTGGATCCTATTGGGGGGGGCTGAAGCTTTCTTT
>TRBJ2-5|.|TRBV10-3|TRBD2
CAIRGGQETQYF
TGTGCCATCAGGGGGGGGCAAGAGACCCAGTACTTC
>TRBJ2-7|few|TRBV27|TRBD2
CASSSSRGGRTRYEQYF
TGTGCCAGCAGTAGTAGTCGAGGCGGGAGGACCCGCTACGAGCAGTACTTC
>TRBJ2-7|few|TRBV19|TRBD1
CASSRTGAYEQYF
TGTGCCAGTAGTCGAACAGGGGCCTACGAGCAGTACTTC
>TRBJ1-1|.|TRBV28|TRBD1
CASSPGQGGEAFF
TGTGCCAGCAGTCCGGGACAGGGAGGTGAAGCTTTCTTT
>TRBJ2-7|few|TRBV18|.
CASSPDRTGGNEQYF
TGTGCCAGCTCACCCGACCGGACAGGAGGGAACGAGCAGTACTTC
>TRBJ2-7|.|TRBV11-2|.
CASTTHLYSYEQYF
TGTGCCAGCACTACTCACCTGTATTCCTACGAGCAGTACTTC
>TRBJ2-1|.|TRBV19|TRBD2
CASSKPGLNNNEQFF
TGTGCCAGTAGTAAGCCGGGACTAAATAACAATGAGCAGTTCTTC